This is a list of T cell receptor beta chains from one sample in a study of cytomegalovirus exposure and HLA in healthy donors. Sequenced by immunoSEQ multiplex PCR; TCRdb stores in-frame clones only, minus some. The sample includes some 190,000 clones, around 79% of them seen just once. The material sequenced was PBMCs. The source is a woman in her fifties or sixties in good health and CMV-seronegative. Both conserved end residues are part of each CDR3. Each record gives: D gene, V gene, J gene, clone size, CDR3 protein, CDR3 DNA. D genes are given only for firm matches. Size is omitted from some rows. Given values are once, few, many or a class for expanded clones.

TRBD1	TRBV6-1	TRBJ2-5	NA	CASSARTGGRETQYF	TGTGCCAGCAGCGCCCGGACAGGGGGCAGAGAGACCCAGTACTTC
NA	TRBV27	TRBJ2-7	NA	CASSFGVQDEQYF	TGTGCCAGCAGTTTTGGCGTACAGGACGAGCAGTACTTC
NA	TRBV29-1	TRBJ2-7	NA	CSVVWQTYEQYF	TGCAGCGTTGTTTGGCAAACCTACGAGCAGTACTTC
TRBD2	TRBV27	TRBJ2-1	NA	CASSRRLAGGARLGGEQFF	TGTGCCAGCAGTCGTCGACTAGCGGGAGGGGCCAGGTTAGGGGGTGAGCAGTTCTTC
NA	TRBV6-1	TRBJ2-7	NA	CASSEWAASYEQYF	TGTGCCAGCAGTGAGTGGGCCGCTTCCTACGAGCAGTACTTC
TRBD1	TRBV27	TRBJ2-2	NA	CASSLLGTGKAGELFF	TGTGCCAGCAGTTTGCTCGGGACAGGGAAGGCTGGGGAGCTGTTTTTT
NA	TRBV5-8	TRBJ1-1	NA	CASSLPGLQGTEAFF	TGTGCCAGCAGTCTTCCGGGACTCCAGGGCACTGAAGCTTTCTTT
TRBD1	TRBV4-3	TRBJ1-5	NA	CASSQGPSTGGNQPQHF	TGCGCCAGCAGCCAAGGACCGTCGACAGGGGGCAATCAGCCCCAGCATTTT
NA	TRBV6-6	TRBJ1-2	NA	CASSSRRLNYGYTF	TGTGCCAGCAGTTCACGGCGACTTAACTATGGCTACACCTTC
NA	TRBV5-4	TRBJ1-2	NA	CASSLRIEDRDGYTF	TGTGCCAGCAGCTTGAGGATCGAGGACAGAGATGGCTACACCTTC
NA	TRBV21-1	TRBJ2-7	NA	CASSKRGRVGEQYF	TGTGCCAGCAGCAAAAGGGGCAGGGTTGGAGAGCAGTACTTC
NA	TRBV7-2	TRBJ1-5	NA	CASSLVQGKGNQPQHF	TGTGCCAGCAGCTTAGTCCAGGGGAAAGGCAATCAGCCCCAGCATTTT
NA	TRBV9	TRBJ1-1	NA	CASSEPRSPGLNTEAFF	TGTGCCAGCAGCGAGCCCCGCTCGCCAGGGCTGAACACTGAAGCTTTCTTT
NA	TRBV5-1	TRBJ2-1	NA	CASSKLGGLPYNEQFF	TGCGCCAGCAGCAAGTTGGGGGGTTTACCTTACAATGAGCAGTTCTTC
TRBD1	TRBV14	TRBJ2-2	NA	CASSLTGANTGELFF	TGTGCCAGCAGCCTGACAGGGGCGAACACCGGGGAGCTGTTTTTT
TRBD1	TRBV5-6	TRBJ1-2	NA	CASSSGQGALYYGYTF	TGTGCCAGCAGCTCCGGACAGGGGGCTCTTTACTATGGCTACACCTTC
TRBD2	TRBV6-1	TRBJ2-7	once	CASSEGASGSREQYF	TGTGCCAGCAGTGAAGGGGCTAGCGGGAGTCGGGAGCAGTACTTC
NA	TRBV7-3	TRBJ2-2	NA	CASSLNPGHNTGELFF	TGTGCCAGCAGCTTAAATCCGGGACATAACACCGGGGAGCTGTTTTTT
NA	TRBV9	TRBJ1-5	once	CASSRQEGNQPQHF	TGTGCCAGCAGCCGACAGGAGGGCAATCAGCCCCAGCATTTT
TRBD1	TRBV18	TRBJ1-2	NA	CASSPADRGAYGYTF	TGTGCCAGCTCACCAGCGGACAGGGGGGCGTATGGCTACACCTTC
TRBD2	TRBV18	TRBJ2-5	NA	CASSPLVLAGGETQYF	TGTGCCAGCTCACCACTAGTACTAGCGGGCGGAGAGACCCAGTACTTC
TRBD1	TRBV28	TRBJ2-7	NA	CASRPRPGTGKEQYF	TGTGCCAGCAGACCCCGTCCCGGGACAGGGAAGGAGCAGTACTTC
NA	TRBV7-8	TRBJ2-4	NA	CASSQRGRDRAKNIQYF	TGTGCCAGCAGCCAAAGGGGGCGGGACCGGGCCAAAAACATTCAGTACTTC
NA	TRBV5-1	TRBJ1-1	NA	CASSLDRLNTEAFF	TGCGCCAGCAGTCTGGACAGATTGAACACTGAAGCTTTCTTT
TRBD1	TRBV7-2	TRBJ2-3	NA	CASSLSTGGANADTQYF	TGTGCCAGCAGCCTCTCCACAGGGGGCGCTAACGCAGATACGCAGTATTTT
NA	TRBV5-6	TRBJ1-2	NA	CASSRGRFNYGYTF	TGTGCCAGCAGCCGCGGGAGGTTTAACTATGGCTACACCTTC
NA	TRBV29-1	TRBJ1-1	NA	CSVGAGRVNTEAFF	TGCAGCGTTGGGGCGGGACGGGTGAACACTGAAGCTTTCTTT
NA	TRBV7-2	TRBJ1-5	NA	CASSLQGNQPQHF	TGTGCCAGCAGCTTGCAGGGCAATCAGCCCCAGCATTTT
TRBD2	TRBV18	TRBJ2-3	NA	CASSPLGARTRTDTQYF	TGTGCCAGCTCACCACTGGGCGCAAGGACTAGGACAGATACGCAGTATTTT
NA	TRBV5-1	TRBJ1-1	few	CASSFLQGKRTEAFF	TGCGCCAGCAGCTTCCTTCAGGGGAAACGAACTGAAGCTTTCTTT
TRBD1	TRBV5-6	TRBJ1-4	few	CASSFRTGVYEKLFF	TGTGCCAGCAGCTTTCGGACAGGGGTTTATGAAAAACTGTTTTTT
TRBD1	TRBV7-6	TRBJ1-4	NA	CASSLGTGIEKLFF	TGTGCCAGCAGCTTAGGGACAGGGATTGAAAAACTGTTTTTT
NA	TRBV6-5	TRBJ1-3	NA	CASTQQGLSGNTIYF	TGTGCCAGCACCCAACAGGGCCTCTCTGGAAACACCATATATTTT
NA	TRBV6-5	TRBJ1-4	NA	CASSSSYGGFEKLFF	TGTGCCAGCAGTAGCTCCTACGGGGGGTTTGAAAAACTGTTTTTT
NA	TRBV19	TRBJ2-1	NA	CASSKVGRNEQFF	TGTGCCAGTAGTAAAGTGGGGAGAAATGAGCAGTTCTTC
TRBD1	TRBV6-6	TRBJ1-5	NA	CASSYGQGEQPQHF	TGTGCCAGCAGTTACGGACAGGGGGAACAGCCCCAGCATTTT
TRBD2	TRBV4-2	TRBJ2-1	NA	CASSQGRGRAGEGEQFF	TGTGCCAGCAGCCAAGGTCGAGGGAGGGCCGGGGAGGGTGAGCAGTTCTTC
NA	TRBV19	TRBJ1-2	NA	CASSIGGQGLYGYTF	TGTGCCAGTAGTATAGGTGGGCAGGGCCTCTATGGCTACACCTTC
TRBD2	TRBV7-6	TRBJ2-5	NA	CASSLILAGETQYF	TGTGCCAGCAGCTTAATCCTAGCGGGAGAGACCCAGTACTTC
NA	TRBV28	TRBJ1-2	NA	CASSLAGGGYTF	TGTGCCAGCAGTTTGGCCGGCGGGGGCTACACCTTC
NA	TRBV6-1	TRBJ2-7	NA	CASSTYEQYF	TGTGCCAGCAGTACTTACGAGCAGTACTTC
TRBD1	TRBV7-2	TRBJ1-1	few	CASSSTGGLTEAFF	TGTGCCAGCAGTTCGACAGGGGGCTTGACTGAAGCTTTCTTT